The TCR beta chain described here comes from a study of shared clonotypes between healthy human individuals (dated by TCRdb to 2020 to 2022). Study-level background: Two women and a few men aged 18 to 49 years were included in the cohort. Each donor's leukapheresis produced roughly between roughly 0.85 and 9 billion PBMCs. To estimate repertoire size and how much clonotypes are shared between individuals, the study performed deep sequencing of blood TCR repertoires from roughly five healthy adults. To increase sequencing depth and limit assay-specific biases, TCR repertoire library preparation and sequencing were carried out by different laboratories using diverse techniques. For each donor, three plates each were used for CD4 naive and CD4 memory, two plates were used for CD8 naive, and one plate was used for CD8 memory. General study outcomes and caveats: Sampling was restricted to blood, and TCR repertoires in tissue are likely to differ from TCR repertoires in blood. Pairwise subsampling indicated that sequencing depth was expected to affect the degree of clonotype sharing among donors. Compared with non-shared clonotypes, clonotypes shared by all four sorted-subset donors had higher generation probabilities. Across a handful of donors, about 5% of naive CD4, roughly 3.8% of naive CD8, 2% to 2.5% of memory CD4, and over 0.35% of memory CD8 clonotypes were shared. Naive subsets generally had larger estimated clonotype richness than memory subsets did. Because the study included a small number of donors, the genetic and exposure-history diversity represented was limited. Even with the large sequencing depth, rarefaction of the sorted-subset datasets indicated that sequencing was incomplete.

Using the deep immunoSEQ assay, TCR CDR3 regions were amplified from genomic DNA by multiplex PCR. Extracted genomic DNA from each cell subset was spread evenly across all wells of several immunoSEQ 96-well plates, with each plate serving as a replicate. For sorted subsets, 150 to 250 ng genomic DNA, equal to some 30,000 T cell genomes, was loaded into each replicate PCR. Purified libraries were quantified with a Qubit 3.0 fluorometer, sized on a Bioanalyzer 2100, and re-quantified with the KAPA Library Quantification kit. Each immunoSEQ 96-well plate was sequenced on its own single-read 150-cycle Illumina NextSeq 550 flow cell. Per the authors' processing: Because only junctional sequences without quality scores were contained in the immunoSEQ output, filtering matching that applied to full-length reads could not be performed. To assign V/J genes and CDR3, sequences were annotated against IMGT germline references using PyIR, a Python wrapper for IgBLAST v1.9. Reads were filtered out if the reads had weak V/J assignments (E-value above 1e-6), no CDR3, stop codons, out-of-frame junctions, or ambiguous translated residues. V3J clonotypes were defined by identical inferred V gene, J gene, and CDR3 amino acid sequence. Percentage overlap between repertoires was calculated by dividing the number of shared unique clonotypes by the size of the smaller repertoire. RTK rarefaction, the Chao1 estimator, and Recon v2.1 estimates of unobserved clonotypes were used to assess repertoire richness. For all TCRbeta clonotypes obtained by the gDNA method from a few donors, generation probabilities were computed with OLGA. TCRdb carries this immuneACCESS record with in-frame sequences only. Its versions omit some clonotypes, under half of them owing to an unresolved V gene in the studies checked, with the rest unexplained. The V and J calls and clone size come from that table; D and trimming were worked out from the DNA. This sample gives about 1.1 million clones in total; approximately 80% of them show up just once. 0.89% of the sample belongs to the ten largest clones.

There are 18 amino acids in the CDR3, from cysteine to phenylalanine inclusive. The entry retains the CDR3 DNA only, 54 bases that are in frame from base 1. The junction shows trimming of 5 bases on V and 1 base on J, and the gene matches do not reach 13 bases of it. CDR1 and CDR2 were assigned from the germline V gene (reference sequence) as SEHNR and FQNEAQ. Healthy HIV-negative adults with no recently reported acute infections or vaccinations were included as donors. All donors were Caucasian adults living in Nashville, Tennessee, USA. Magnetic negative selection was used to enrich CD4+ T cells, after which naive cells were positively selected on CD45RA and the negative fraction became the memory subset. Blood was collected by leukapheresis, and PBMCs were isolated by Ficoll-Histopaque density gradient centrifugation and then cryopreserved in liquid nitrogen vapor phase. Purity and quantity of every magnetically sorted T cell population were checked by analytical flow cytometry. From each sorted fraction, genomic DNA was isolated and quantified by UV absorbance on a Nanodrop 2000c.

This clone was recorded many times. Its antigen is still unknown. No quality values exist for individual bases; no much larger clone is one base distant. The chain is made from TRBV7-9 and TRBJ2-1; TRBD1 matches 8 bases in the middle. The TCR was taken from a man between 18 and 35 years old in good health. Some clones in this sample may be carry-over from other donors' samples. The sequencing sample was made of memory CD4+ T cells from PBMCs. The cell subset or site tag for this specimen amounts to: CD45RA-negative fraction. The CDR3 protein is CASSLIPGGKRSYNEQFF. The DNA reads TGTGCCAGCAGCCTCATTCCAGGGGGCAAGAGGTCCTACAATGAGCAGTTCTTC.